Below, 29 T cell receptor beta chains from the same sample are listed, as sequenced in a study of shared clonotypes between healthy human individuals. Method: immunoSEQ multiplex PCR; TCRdb's copy keeps in-frame clones and lacks some. The repertoire includes 740,000 or so clones, around four fifths of them detected once, and 1.5% to 2% sits in the top ten. The sequencing sample was made of memory CD4+ T cells sorted from blood. Described subset: CD45RA-negative fraction. These receptors all stem from a woman in her thirties in good health.

The J gene is TRBJ1-1, the V gene TRBV18; the D gene is possibly TRBD1 (6 bases). This CDR3 has 14 amino acids. Germline values: CDR1 KGHSH, CDR2 LQKENI. Trimming took 3 bases from V and 5 from J, leaving 13 bases between them. CDR3 nucleotides: TGTGCCAGCTCACCGGGGGGGGGCGAAACTGAAGCTTTCTTT. Translated, it gives CASSPGGGETEAFF. The full variable domain, in which reference TRBV18 and TRBJ1-1 provide the parts outside the CDR3, is NAGVMQNPRHLVRRRGQEARLRCSPMKGHSHVYWYRQLPEEGLKFMVYLQKENIIDESGMPKERFSAEFPKEGPSILRIQQVVRGDSAAYFCASSPGGGETEAFFGQGTRLTVV.

This chain uses TRBV7-9 with TRBJ1-4; no definite D call. CDR1 SEHNR and CDR2 FQNEAQ come from the germline V gene (reference sequence). Trimming took 2 bases from V and 11 from J, leaving 15 bases between them. This CDR3 is built from 14 residues. The chain's CDR3 is CASSLSSGVEKLFF. DNA of the CDR3: TGTGCCAGCAGCTTATCCTCGGGCGTTGAGAAACTGTTTTTT.

The V call is TRBV7-2, the J call TRBJ2-7, with D unresolved. V was shortened by 5 bases and J by 0 bases, with 11 bases between the two germline ends. The CDR3 totals 14 residues. In germline, CDR1 is SGHTA, CDR2 FQGNSA. For the CDR3, the DNA is TGTGCCAGCAGCCCCCCGGAAAGCTCCTACGAGCAGTACTTC. It yields the protein CASSPPESSYEQYF.

A remark on this clone: This may come from a read error, since a much larger clone is one base off. J is TRBJ2-7 and V is TRBV19; TRBD2 is a possible D gene (5 bases). The ends were cut back, 5 bases at V and 0 bases at J, with 14 bases in the middle. Per germline, CDR1 LNHDA and CDR2 SQIVND (reference sequence). The CDR3 consists of 15 residues. CDR3 amino acids: CASSVGGSLSYEQYF. In nucleotides, the CDR3 is TGTGCCAGTAGTGTAGGAGGCAGCCTCTCCTACGAGCAGTACTTC.

V gene TRBV2 combines with J gene TRBJ1-4; D is unclear. CDR1 SNHLY and CDR2 FYNNEI come from the germline V gene. Trimming removed 2 bases at V and 9 bases at J, with 13 bases between. The CDR3 loop spans 14 amino acids. The CDR3 region is CASSERALRQKLFF. DNA for the CDR3: TGTGCCAGCAGTGAAAGGGCCCTACGGCAAAAACTGTTTTTT. Drawing the rest from reference TRBV2 and TRBJ1-4, the complete variable domain is EPEVTQTPSHQVTQMGQEVILRCVPISNHLYFYWYRQILGQKVEFLVSFYNNEISEKSEIFDDQFSVERPDGSNFTLKIRSTKLEDSAMYFCASSERALRQKLFFGSGTQLSVL.

This clone was detected only a few times. The CDR3: CASSFGGGTIGELFF. CDR3 sequence (DNA): TGCGCCAGCAGCTTCGGGGGAGGGACCATCGGGGAGCTGTTTTTT. The J gene is TRBJ2-2, the V gene TRBV5-1; TRBD2 aligns across 7 bases. The germline gives CDR1 SGHRS, CDR2 YFSETQ. The CDR3 runs to 15 residues. After removal of 2 bases from V and 7 bases from J, the junction contained 8 bases not matched to a gene.

V and J are TRBV14 and TRBJ2-2; D might be TRBD1 or TRBD2, each matching 6 bases. Trimming removed 0 bases at V and 5 bases at J, with 13 bases between. The CDR3 runs 16 residues. Looked up from germline, CDR1 is SGHDN and CDR2 is FVKESK. In nucleotides, the CDR3 is TGTGCCAGCAGCCAAGATCTGGGGGGCCCGACCGGGGAGCTGTTTTTT. Its protein product is CASSQDLGGPTGELFF.

A word on this clone: The sample carries other DNA sequences with the same CDR3. This chain joins TRBV7-9 and TRBJ2-7, with 9 bases identical to TRBD2. Germline V lookup: CDR1 SEHNR, CDR2 FQNEAQ (reference sequence). V lost 3 bases to trimming and J lost 4 bases; unmatched junction nucleotides: 1. This CDR3 contains 13 residues. This CDR3 is CASSFSGSYEQYF. The CDR3 bases are TGTGCCAGCAGCTTTAGCGGGAGTTACGAGCAGTACTTC.

The CDR3 sequence is CASSTSPYSNQPQHF. DNA of the CDR3: TGTGCCAGCAGCACGAGCCCCTATAGCAATCAGCCCCAGCATTTT. V is TRBV5-4 and J is TRBJ1-5; no definite D call. The length of the CDR3 is 15 residues. The germline gives CDR1 SGHNT, CDR2 YYREEE (reference sequence). The V end was cut by 4 bases, the J end by 0 bases, with 11 bases between.

The chain couples TRBV30 to TRBJ1-2; D is ambiguous. Trimming removed 0 bases from V and 10 bases from J, with 9 bases in between. The germline V gene has CDR1 GTSNPN and CDR2 SVGIG (reference sequence). CDR3 length: 11 residues. CDR3 sequence reads: CAWSVFGSYTF. The CDR3 DNA is TGTGCCTGGAGTGTATTCGGCTCCTACACCTTC.

This clone has only one observation. The chain couples TRBV7-2 to TRBJ1-5; D unclear. The germline CDR1 and CDR2 sequences are SGHTA and FQGNSA. V lost 1 base to trimming and J lost 9 bases, with 16 bases between them. This CDR3 contains 15 residues. In DNA, the CDR3 is TGTGCCAGCAGCTTAGGGACGGTCGTTTCGGGGCCCCAGCATTTT. The encoded protein is CASSLGTVVSGPQHF.

This clone was seen only a few times. The chain links TRBV27 to TRBJ1-6; D is unclear. Germline CDR1 is MNHEY and CDR2 is SMNVEV (reference sequence). V was shortened by 2 bases and J by 5 bases, with 10 bases between the two germline ends. This CDR3 has 15 amino acids. DNA for the CDR3: TGTGCCAGCAGTTTAGTGTTCAGCGATAATTCACCCCTCCACTTT. Translating gives CASSLVFSDNSPLHF.

About this clone itself: This sample also contains other DNA sequences that code for the same CDR3. V is TRBV7-9 and J is TRBJ2-3; D gene ambiguous. Germline V gene data show CDR1 as SEHNR and CDR2 as FQNEAQ (reference sequence). The CDR3 is made up of 12 amino acids. Trimming took off 5 bases at V and 0 bases at J, with 3 bases between the two ends. CDR3 in amino acids: CASSPSTDTQYF. In DNA, the CDR3 is TGTGCCAGCAGCCCCAGCACAGATACGCAGTATTTT.

CDR3 amino acids: CATRRDRGYNEQFF. The CDR3 DNA follows: TGTGCCACCAGGAGGGACAGGGGTTACAATGAGCAGTTCTTC. The V call is TRBV27, the J call TRBJ2-1; 10 bases agree with TRBD1. Germline V CDR1 and CDR2: MNHEY, SMNVEV (reference sequence). After removal of 10 bases from V and 4 bases from J, the junction contained 7 bases not matched to a gene. CDR3 size: 14 residues.

CDR3 protein: CASSPSEAGGYLDTEAFF. As DNA, the CDR3 is TGTGCCAGCTCACCTTCCGAGGCAGGTGGTTATCTAGACACTGAAGCTTTCTTT. The rearrangement links TRBV18 to TRBJ1-1; unclear D gene. This CDR3 region has 18 residues. The ends were cut back, 3 bases at V and 3 bases at J, with 23 bases in the middle. Per the germline V gene, CDR1 is KGHSH and CDR2 is LQKENI.

The chain links TRBV5-1 to TRBJ2-3, with TRBD2 matching over 7 bases. CDR1 and CDR2 (germline): SGHRS, YFSETQ. CDR3 length: 16 amino acids. The junction had 4 bases not matched to a gene; V was cut back by 0 bases and J by 0 bases. CDR3 sequence (DNA): TGCGCCAGCAGCTTGGCCTCTAGCGGTAGCACAGATACGCAGTATTTT. Amino acids: CASSLASSGSTDTQYF.

The rearrangement uses TRBV6-6 and TRBJ2-5; tentatively, D is TRBD1 or TRBD2 (5 bases each). Germline-derived CDR1 and CDR2 are MNHNY and SVGAGI (reference sequence). The length of the CDR3 is 16 residues. Trimming removed 0 bases from V and 0 bases from J, with 11 bases in between. In DNA form, the CDR3 reads TGTGCCAGCAGTTACTCGGCCCGGGACCACCAAGAGACCCAGTACTTC. Translating gives CASSYSARDHQETQYF.

Ten or more counts support this clone. Compared with germline, one end of the junction differs, possibly owing to a read error. V usage is TRBV10-3 and J usage is TRBJ2-7, with a tentative D call TRBD1 (5 bases). The CDR3 sequence is 14 residues long. The germline V gene has CDR1 ENHRY and CDR2 SYGVKD. CDR3 in DNA: TGTGCCATCAGTGAGAAGCAGGGTACCATCTCTACGAACTTC. This translates into CAISEKQGTISTNF.

The chain recombines TRBV29-1 with TRBJ2-2; D remains ambiguous. Germline CDR1 reads SQVTM; CDR2 reads ANQGSEA. Trimming cost V 2 bases and J 6 bases, with 10 bases left between them. This CDR3 comprises 13 residues. The CDR3: CSVEFAASGELFF. The CDR3, as DNA: TGCAGCGTTGAATTCGCGGCGTCCGGGGAGCTGTTTTTT.

The V and J genes are TRBV15 and TRBJ1-1; a possible D gene is TRBD1 (5 bases). Germline CDR1 LNHNV, CDR2 YYDKDF (reference sequence). CDR3 length: 13 amino acids. Trimming pared 3 bases from V and 8 bases from J, leaving 13 bases between. CDR3: CATSSYRSTEAFF. Written as DNA, the CDR3 is TGTGCCACCAGCAGCTACAGGAGCACCGAAGCTTTCTTT.

The V call is TRBV5-1, the J call TRBJ2-7; 9 positions agree with TRBD2. The CDR3 has 14 residues. V was clipped by 8 bases and J by 8 bases; unmatched bases: 14. CDR1 is SGHRS, CDR2 YFSETQ, per germline. The CDR3 protein is CASSRGTSMDQQYF. The CDR3 nucleotides are TGCGCCAGTTCCCGCGGGACTAGCATGGACCAGCAGTACTTC.

The rearrangement links TRBV29-1 to TRBJ2-7; maybe TRBD1 (5 bases). The CDR3 is made up of 13 amino acids. Per the germline V gene, CDR1 is SQVTM and CDR2 is ANQGSEA. With 8 bases removed from V and 6 bases from J, the gap between germline ends came to 20 bases. The CDR3 loop reads CSTTEADSPEQYF. The CDR3 nucleotides read TGCAGCACCACGGAAGCAGACAGCCCCGAGCAGTACTTC.

This chain's CDR3 is CASSSFVTNEKLFF. CDR3 coding DNA: TGTGCCAGCAGTTCCTTTGTCACTAATGAAAAACTGTTTTTT. The genes are TRBV28 and TRBJ1-4; no definite D call. V was pared by 4 bases and J by 2 bases, with 8 bases between. The germline gives CDR1 MDHEN, CDR2 SYDVKM. CDR3 length: 14 amino acids.

V and J are TRBV6-6 and TRBJ2-1; tentatively, D is TRBD2 (5 bases). Germline CDR1 MNHNY, CDR2 SVGAGI (reference sequence). V was trimmed by 7 bases and J by 0 bases, leaving 10 bases between them. The CDR3 totals 14 residues. The CDR3 bases are TGTGCCAGCAACGGGGAGAACTCCTACAATGAGCAGTTCTTC. This encodes CASNGENSYNEQFF.

To note about this clone: The same CDR3 also results from other DNA sequences found in this sample. This chain connects TRBV5-1 to TRBJ2-5, with 8 bases lining up with TRBD1. This CDR3 contains 14 residues. CDR1 is SGHRS, CDR2 YFSETQ, per germline. V shed 4 bases and J 1 base; nucleotides not matched to a gene: 3. Written as DNA, the CDR3 is TGCGCCAGCAGCCTCGGACAGGGCCAAGAGACCCAGTACTTC. As protein: CASSLGQGQETQYF.

This clone occurred once. The V gene is TRBV27, the J gene TRBJ1-4; possibly TRBD1 for D (5 bases). V lost 6 bases and J 5 bases, leaving 13 bases between the germline ends. The CDR3 runs 14 residues. CDR1 and CDR2 (germline): MNHEY, SMNVEV (reference sequence). CDR3 in amino acids: CASRDTGGNEKLFF. Here the CDR3 DNA reads TGTGCCAGCAGGGATACAGGCGGGAATGAAAAACTGTTTTTT. Full variable domain (remainder filled in from reference TRBV27 and TRBJ1-4): EAQVTQNPRYLITVTGKKLTVTCSQNMNHEYMSWYRQDPGLGLRQIYYSMNVEVTDKGDVPEGYKVSRKEKRNFPLILESPSPNQTSLYFCASRDTGGNEKLFFGSGTQLSVL.

The chain couples TRBV19 to TRBJ2-6; no clear D gene. Trimming took off 10 bases at V and 4 bases at J, with 14 bases between the two ends. This CDR3 comprises 14 residues. In germline, CDR1 is LNHDA, CDR2 SQIVND (reference sequence). DNA of the CDR3: TGTGCCACAAGACCCGCTGTGGGGGCCAACGTCCTGACTTTC. Amino acid sequence: CATRPAVGANVLTF.

The chain combines TRBV6-5 with TRBJ1-1; D gene uncertain. V gave up 2 bases and J gave up 7 bases, with 14 bases separating them. The germline V gene encodes CDR1 MNHEY and CDR2 SVGAGI. CDR3 length: 14 residues. DNA for the CDR3: TGTGCCAGCAGTTACGTTTTTTCGGCGAGTGAAGCTTTCTTT. This sequence encodes CASSYVFSASEAFF.

For the CDR3, the DNA is TGTGCCAGCAGTTTACCCTCAGGGCACAATCAGCCCCAGCATTTT. It codes for CASSLPSGHNQPQHF. The genes are TRBV28 and TRBJ1-5; tentatively, D is TRBD1 (5 bases). CDR3 length equals 15 residues. Trimming shortened V by 2 bases and J by 3 bases, and 11 bases separated the two germline ends. Per germline, CDR1 MDHEN and CDR2 SYDVKM.